The T cell receptor beta chain described here comes from a study of T cell responses to AZD1222 COVID-19 vaccine. The protocol was immunoSEQ multiplex PCR, while the TCRdb copy is restricted to in-frame clones and leaves out a portion. This sample has fewer than 110,000 clones, with more than 70% found just once. The CDR3 sequence is 17 residues long. V trimming: 5 bases; J trimming: 0 bases; junction bases outside the gene matches: 10. Germline V gene sequence: CDR1 SGHVS, CDR2 FNYEAQ. About this clone itself: Its antigen is still unknown.

Study-wide results and caveats: Scientists sampled the repertoires only once the peak T cell response had passed. Possibly, clonal diversity was underestimated; donors were largely white British and included more females. Reportedly, nearly half of unique spike TCRs recognized epitopes outside B.1.351/B.1.1.7 mutations.

This sequence originates from an adult in good health. The source was peripheral blood, collected on day 0 of AZD1222 vaccination. The V and J genes are TRBV7-6 and TRBJ2-1; TRBD1 aligns across 7 bases. The CDR3 sequence: CASSITTGASSYNEQFF. CDR3 nucleotides: TGTGCCAGCAGCATAACTACAGGGGCGAGCTCCTACAATGAGCAGTTCTTC.